This T cell receptor beta chain was found in a study of Graves' ophthalmopathy and Graves' hyperthyroidism. RNA transcripts were the source from which TCR beta CDR3 regions were amplified. The first round was an RT-PCR with HTBI primers, and the second round was a multiplex PCR. MiXCR, run by TCRdb on the multiplex PCR reads, gives a single entry per CDR3 protein. Altogether 400,000 or so distinct CDR3 sequences are present, 15% to 20% being singletons, with the ten largest covering roughly 2.4%. Many counts were recorded for this clonotype. Its cognate antigen is unknown. Germline values: CDR1 LNHDA, CDR2 SQIVND (reference sequence). This CDR3 region has 14 residues. Losses at the gene ends were 5 bases for V and 2 bases for J; bases not matched to a gene: 5. Findings of the study overall: Predictions made by the model for ophthalmopathy progression reached 65% to 71% sensitivity and about 72% specificity. Clonotypes were expanded in thyroid at above 0.001 frequency, and most also appeared in blood.

The clonotype was recovered from an adult woman with stable Graves' hyperthyroidism. This chain uses TRBV19 with TRBJ1-2; 7 bases map to TRBD1. Source material: peripheral blood. The CDR3: CASSRQGWNYGYTF. The CDR3 DNA reads as TGTGCCAGTAGTCGACAGGGTTGGAACTATGGCTACACCTTC.